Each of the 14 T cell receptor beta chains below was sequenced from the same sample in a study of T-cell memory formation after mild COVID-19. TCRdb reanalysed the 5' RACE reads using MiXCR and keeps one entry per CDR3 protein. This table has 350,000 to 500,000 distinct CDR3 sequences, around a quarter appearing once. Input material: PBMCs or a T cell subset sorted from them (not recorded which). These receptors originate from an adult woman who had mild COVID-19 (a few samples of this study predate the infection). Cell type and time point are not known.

CDR3 coding DNA: TGCGCCAGCAGCCAAGAACCGGGGGAGGGTTACAATGAGCAGTTCTTC. Translating it yields CASSQEPGEGYNEQFF. The rearrangement uses TRBV4-1 and TRBJ2-1; 7 bases fit TRBD2. This CDR3 has 16 residues. With V trimmed by 0 bases and J by 4 bases, 6 bases remained unmatched. CDR1 is MGHRA and CDR2 is YSYEKL in the germline V gene.

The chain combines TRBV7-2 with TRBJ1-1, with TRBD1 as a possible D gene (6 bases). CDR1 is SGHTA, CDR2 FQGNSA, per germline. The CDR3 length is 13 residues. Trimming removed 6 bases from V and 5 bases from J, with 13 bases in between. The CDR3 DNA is TGTGCCAGCAGACGGGGGGCGCCGACTGAAGCTTTCTTT. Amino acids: CASRRGAPTEAFF.

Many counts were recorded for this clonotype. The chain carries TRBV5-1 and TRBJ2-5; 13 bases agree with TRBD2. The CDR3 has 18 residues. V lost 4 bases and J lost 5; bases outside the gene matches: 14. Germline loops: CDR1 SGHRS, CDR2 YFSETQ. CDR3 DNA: TGCGCCAGCAGCCGTGGACTAGCGGGGGAGAAAAGGCGGGAGACCCAGTACTTC. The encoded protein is CASSRGLAGEKRRETQYF.

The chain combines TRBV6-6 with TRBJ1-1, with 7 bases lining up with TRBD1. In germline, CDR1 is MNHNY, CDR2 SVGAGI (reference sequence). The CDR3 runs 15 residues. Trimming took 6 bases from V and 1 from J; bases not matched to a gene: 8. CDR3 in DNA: TGTGCCAGCAGACGACAACAGGGGTGGAACACTGAAGCTTTCTTT. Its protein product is CASRRQQGWNTEAFF.

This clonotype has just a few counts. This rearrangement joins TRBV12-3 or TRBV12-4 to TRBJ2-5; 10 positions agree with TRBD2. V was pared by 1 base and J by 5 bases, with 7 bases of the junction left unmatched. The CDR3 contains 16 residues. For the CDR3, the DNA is TGTGCCAGCAGTTTAGACCTAGCGGGGGAACTGGAGACCCAGTACTTC. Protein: CASSLDLAGELETQYF.

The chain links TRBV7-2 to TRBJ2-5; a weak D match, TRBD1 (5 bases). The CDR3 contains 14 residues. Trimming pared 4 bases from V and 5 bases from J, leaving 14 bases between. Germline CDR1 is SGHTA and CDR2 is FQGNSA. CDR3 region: CASSSSRGGETQYF. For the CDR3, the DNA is TGTGCCAGCAGCTCTTCTAGGGGTGGGGAGACCCAGTACTTC.

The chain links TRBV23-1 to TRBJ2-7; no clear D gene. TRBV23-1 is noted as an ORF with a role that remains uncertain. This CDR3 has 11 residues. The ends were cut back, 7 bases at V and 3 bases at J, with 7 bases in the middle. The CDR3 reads CASIGGYEQYF. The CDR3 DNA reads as TGCGCCAGCATTGGCGGCTACGAGCAGTACTTC.

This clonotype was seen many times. CDR3 region: CASSSTGGYEQYF. CDR3 DNA: TGTGCCAGCTCATCAACAGGGGGCTACGAGCAGTACTTC. V and J are TRBV18 and TRBJ2-7; 8 bases are a match to TRBD1. The CDR3 is 13 residues long. Germline V gene data show CDR1 as KGHSH and CDR2 as LQKENI. The junction had 3 bases not matched to a gene; V was cut back by 5 bases and J by 3 bases.

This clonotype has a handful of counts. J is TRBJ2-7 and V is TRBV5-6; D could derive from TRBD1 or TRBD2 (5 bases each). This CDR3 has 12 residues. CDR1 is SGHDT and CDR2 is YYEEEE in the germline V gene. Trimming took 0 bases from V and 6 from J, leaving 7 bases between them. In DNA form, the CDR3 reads TGTGCCAGCAGCTTGGGGGGACCCGAGCAGTACTTC. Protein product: CASSLGGPEQYF.

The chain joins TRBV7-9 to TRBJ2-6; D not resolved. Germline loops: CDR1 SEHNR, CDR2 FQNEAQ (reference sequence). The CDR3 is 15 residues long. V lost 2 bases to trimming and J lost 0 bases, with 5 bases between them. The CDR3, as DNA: TGTGCCAGCAGCTTATGGAACTCTGGGGCCAACGTCCTGACTTTC. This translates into CASSLWNSGANVLTF.

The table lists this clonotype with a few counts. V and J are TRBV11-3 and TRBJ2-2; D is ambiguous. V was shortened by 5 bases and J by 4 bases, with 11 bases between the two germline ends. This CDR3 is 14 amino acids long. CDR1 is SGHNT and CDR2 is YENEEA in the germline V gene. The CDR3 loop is CASSPSSRTGELFF. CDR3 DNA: TGTGCCAGCAGCCCCTCCTCCCGCACCGGGGAGCTGTTTTTT.

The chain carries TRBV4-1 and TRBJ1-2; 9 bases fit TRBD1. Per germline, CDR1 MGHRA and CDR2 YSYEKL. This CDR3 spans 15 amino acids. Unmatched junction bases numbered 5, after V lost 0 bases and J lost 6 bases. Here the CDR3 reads CASSQEANRGHGYTF. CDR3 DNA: TGCGCCAGCAGCCAAGAGGCGAACAGGGGGCATGGCTACACCTTC.

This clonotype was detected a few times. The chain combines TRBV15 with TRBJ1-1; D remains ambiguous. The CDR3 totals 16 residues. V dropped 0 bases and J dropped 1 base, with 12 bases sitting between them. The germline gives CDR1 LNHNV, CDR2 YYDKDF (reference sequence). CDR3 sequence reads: CATSRDGRATNTEAFF. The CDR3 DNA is TGTGCCACCAGCAGAGATGGAAGGGCCACGAACACTGAAGCTTTCTTT.

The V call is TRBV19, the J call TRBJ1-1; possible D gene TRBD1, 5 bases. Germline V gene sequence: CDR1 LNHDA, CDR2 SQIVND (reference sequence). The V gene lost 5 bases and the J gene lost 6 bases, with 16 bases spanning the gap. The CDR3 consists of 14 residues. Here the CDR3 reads CASSHRPFGPEAFF. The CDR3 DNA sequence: TGTGCCAGTAGTCACAGGCCCTTTGGCCCTGAAGCTTTCTTT.